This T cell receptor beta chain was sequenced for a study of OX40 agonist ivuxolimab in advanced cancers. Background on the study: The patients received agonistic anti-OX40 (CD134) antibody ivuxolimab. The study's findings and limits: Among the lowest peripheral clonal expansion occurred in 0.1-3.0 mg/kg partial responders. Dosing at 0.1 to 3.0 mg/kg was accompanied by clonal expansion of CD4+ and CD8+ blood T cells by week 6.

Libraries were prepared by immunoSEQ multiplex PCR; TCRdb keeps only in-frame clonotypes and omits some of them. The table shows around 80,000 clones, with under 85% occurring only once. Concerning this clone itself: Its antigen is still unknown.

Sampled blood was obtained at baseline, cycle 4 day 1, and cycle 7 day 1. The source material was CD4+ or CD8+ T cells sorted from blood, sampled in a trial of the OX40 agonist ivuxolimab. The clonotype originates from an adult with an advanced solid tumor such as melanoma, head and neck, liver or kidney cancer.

CDR3 nucleotide sequence: TGTGCCAGCAGCTTTGAGTTCGGGGTCTCACCCCTCCACTTT. Translation gives CASSFEFGVSPLHF. This chain connects TRBV7-2 to TRBJ1-6; D unclear. CDR1 and CDR2 (germline): SGHTA, FQGNSA. The CDR3 extends over 14 amino acids. V lost 3 bases and J 10 bases, leaving 13 bases between the germline ends.